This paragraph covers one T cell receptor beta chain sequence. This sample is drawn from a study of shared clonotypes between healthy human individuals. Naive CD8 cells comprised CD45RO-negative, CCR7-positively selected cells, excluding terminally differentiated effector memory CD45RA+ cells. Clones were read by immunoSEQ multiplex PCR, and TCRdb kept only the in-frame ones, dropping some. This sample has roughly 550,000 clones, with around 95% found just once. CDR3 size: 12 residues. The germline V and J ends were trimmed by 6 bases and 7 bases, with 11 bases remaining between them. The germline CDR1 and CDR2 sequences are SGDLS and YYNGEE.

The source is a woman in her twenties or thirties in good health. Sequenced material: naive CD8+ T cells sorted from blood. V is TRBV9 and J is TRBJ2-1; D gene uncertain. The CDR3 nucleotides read TGTGCCAGCACCGGATTAAGGAATGAGCAGTTCTTC. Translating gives CASTGLRNEQFF.